This TCR beta chain was captured in a study of blood T cells in healthy people across ages. This clonotype showed up just a few times. For the second PCR, which ran for 7 to 11 cycles, a sample-barcoded 5' primer and a J-beta primer mix were used. Template switching added a 12-random-nucleotide identifier to every cDNA molecule. One entry per CDR3 protein, called by TCRdb with MiXCR from the 5' RACE reads. This sample has almost 1 million distinct CDR3 sequences, with 45% to 60% found just once. CDR3 length equals 16 residues. V was pared by 3 bases and J by 7 bases, with 9 bases of the junction left unmatched.

The sequencing input was blood. The chain links TRBV12-3 or TRBV12-4 to TRBJ1-4; 9 bases agree with TRBD1. This sequence was found in a woman aged 55-70 years in good health. The CDR3 DNA reads TGTGCCAGCAGTTTGGGGACGGGACAGGGTGGTGAAAAACTGTTTTTT. Amino acids: CASSLGTGQGGEKLFF.